Ten or more counts support the clone carrying this TCR beta chain. As yet, its antigen is unknown. The sample originates from a study of T-cell reconstitution after alpha-beta-depleted transplantation in children. Broader study findings: Recipient T cells and thymic progenitors that survived were the source of the high TCRbeta diversity seen at day 60 in some patients. Two months or so post-transplant, alpha-beta T cells reportedly derived from several hundred expanded graft clones. Newly generated T cells supplied most T-cell counts and diversity one year post-transplant.

Unique molecular identifiers tagged the TCRbeta library. TCRdb passed the PCR reads through MiXCR, listing each CDR3 protein once. In the table there are 480,000 or so distinct CDR3 sequences, roughly a tenth of which are singletons. There are 16 residues in the CDR3. Germline loops: CDR1 SEHNR, CDR2 FQNEAQ (reference sequence). V lost 2 bases, J lost 2 bases, and 12 bases lay in between. This chain joins TRBV7-9 and TRBJ2-2, with a weak D call TRBD2 (6 bases). Specimen: PBMCs, collected before TCRalphabeta/CD19-depleted stem cell transplant. This TCR derives from a child aged 2-15 years with inherited bone marrow failure, due to receive a stem cell transplant. CDR3 DNA: TGTGCCAGCAGCTTATCGTACGGGGGAAACACCGGGGAGCTGTTTTTT. Translated: CASSLSYGGNTGELFF.